The T cell receptor (beta chain) under discussion was sequenced for a study of graft-versus-host responses after intestinal transplantation. J lost 1 base, V lost 4 bases, and 9 bases had no gene match. The CDR3 is made up of 16 amino acids. Germline assignment: CDR1 MRHNA and CDR2 SNTAGT. Clones were read by immunoSEQ multiplex PCR, and TCRdb kept only the in-frame ones, dropping some. The sample shows fewer than 45,000 clones, about 93% of them seen only once. Study outcomes and limitations: Individuals carrying graft-donor T cell macrochimerism showed high graft-versus-host to host-versus-graft clonal ratios in allografts.

Of note for this clone: What it binds is not known.

The genes are TRBV6-4 and TRBJ1-1; 7 bases map to TRBD1. The sequencing here drew on PBMCs, taken 16 days after intestinal transplant. This TCR was recovered from a human patient who received an intestinal transplant, so some T cells may come from the graft donor. The CDR3 sequence is CASSAGTVGKNTEAFF. The CDR3 bases are TGTGCCAGCAGTGCCGGGACAGTCGGGAAGAACACTGAAGCTTTCTTT.